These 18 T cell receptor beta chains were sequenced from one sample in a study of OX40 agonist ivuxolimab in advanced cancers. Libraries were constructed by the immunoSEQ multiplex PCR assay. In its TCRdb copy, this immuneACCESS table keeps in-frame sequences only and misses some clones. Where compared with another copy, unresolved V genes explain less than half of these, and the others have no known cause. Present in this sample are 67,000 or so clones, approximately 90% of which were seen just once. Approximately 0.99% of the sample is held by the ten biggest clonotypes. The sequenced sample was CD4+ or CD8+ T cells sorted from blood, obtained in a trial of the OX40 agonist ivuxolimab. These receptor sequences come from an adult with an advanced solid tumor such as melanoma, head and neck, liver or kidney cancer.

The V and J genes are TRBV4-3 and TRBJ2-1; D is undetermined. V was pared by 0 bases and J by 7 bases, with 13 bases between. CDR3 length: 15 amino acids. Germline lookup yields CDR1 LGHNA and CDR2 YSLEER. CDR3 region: CASSQDTQLRNEQFF. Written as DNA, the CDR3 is TGCGCCAGCAGCCAAGATACCCAGCTTAGGAATGAGCAGTTCTTC.

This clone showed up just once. CDR3 nucleotide sequence: TGTGCCAGCAGCGGAGGAACTAACAGGGAGAACACTGAAGCTTTCTTT. Translation gives CASSGGTNRENTEAFF. The chain couples TRBV5-4 to TRBJ1-1; D possibly corresponds to TRBD1 (6 bases). Trimming removed 4 bases from V and 1 base from J, with 17 bases in between. The CDR3 runs to 16 residues. Germline V gives CDR1 SGHNT, CDR2 YYREEE (reference sequence).

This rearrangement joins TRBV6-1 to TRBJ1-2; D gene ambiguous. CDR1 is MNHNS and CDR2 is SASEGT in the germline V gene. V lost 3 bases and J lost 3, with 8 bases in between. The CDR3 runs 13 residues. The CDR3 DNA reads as TGTGCCAGCAGTGAGGGGATATACTATGGCTACACCTTC. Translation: CASSEGIYYGYTF.

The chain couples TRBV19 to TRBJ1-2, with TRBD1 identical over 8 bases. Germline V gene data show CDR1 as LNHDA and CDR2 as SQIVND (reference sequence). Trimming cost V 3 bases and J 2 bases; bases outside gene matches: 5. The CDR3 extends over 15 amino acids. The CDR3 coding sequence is TGTGCCAGTAGTATTCGAGGACAGGGCAACTATGGCTACACCTTC. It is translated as CASSIRGQGNYGYTF. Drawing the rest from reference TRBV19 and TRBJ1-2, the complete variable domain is DGGITQSPKYLFRKEGQNVTLSCEQNLNHDAMYWYRQDPGQGLRLIYYSQIVNDFQKGDIAEGYSVSREKKESFPLTVTSAQKNPTAFYLCASSIRGQGNYGYTFGSGTRLTVV.

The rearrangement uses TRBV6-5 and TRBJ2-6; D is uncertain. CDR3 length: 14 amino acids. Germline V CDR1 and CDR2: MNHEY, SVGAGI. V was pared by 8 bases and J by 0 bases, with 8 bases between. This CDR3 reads CASGSSSGANVLTF. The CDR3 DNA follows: TGTGCCAGCGGCTCGAGCTCTGGGGCCAACGTCCTGACTTTC.

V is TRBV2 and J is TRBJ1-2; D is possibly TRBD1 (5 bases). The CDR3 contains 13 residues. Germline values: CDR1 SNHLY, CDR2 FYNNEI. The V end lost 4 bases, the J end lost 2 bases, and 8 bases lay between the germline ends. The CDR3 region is CASSGSGNYGYTF. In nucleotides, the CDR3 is TGTGCCAGCAGTGGTTCAGGGAACTATGGCTACACCTTC.

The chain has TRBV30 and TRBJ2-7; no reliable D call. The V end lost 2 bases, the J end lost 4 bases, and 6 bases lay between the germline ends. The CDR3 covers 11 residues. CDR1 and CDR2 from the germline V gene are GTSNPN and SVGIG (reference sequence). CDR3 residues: CAWSRRYEQYF. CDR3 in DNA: TGTGCCTGGAGTCGACGGTACGAGCAGTACTTC.

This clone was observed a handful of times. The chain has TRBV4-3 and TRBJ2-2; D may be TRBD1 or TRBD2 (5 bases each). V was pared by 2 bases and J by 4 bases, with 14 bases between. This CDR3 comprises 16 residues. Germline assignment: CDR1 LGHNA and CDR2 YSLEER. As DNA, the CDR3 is TGCGCCAGCAGCCAAAGCCGGGACCCAAGCACCGGGGAGCTGTTTTTT. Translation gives CASSQSRDPSTGELFF.

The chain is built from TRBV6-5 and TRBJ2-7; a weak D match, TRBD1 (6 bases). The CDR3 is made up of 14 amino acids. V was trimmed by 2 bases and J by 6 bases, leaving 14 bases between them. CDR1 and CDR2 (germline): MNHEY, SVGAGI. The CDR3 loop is CASSYIRGSGEQYF. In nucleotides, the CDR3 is TGTGCCAGCAGTTACATCAGGGGTAGTGGCGAGCAGTACTTC.

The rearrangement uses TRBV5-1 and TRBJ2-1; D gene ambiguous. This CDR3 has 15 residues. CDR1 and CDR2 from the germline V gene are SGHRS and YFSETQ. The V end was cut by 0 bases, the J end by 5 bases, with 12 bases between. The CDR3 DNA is TGCGCCAGCAGCTTGGGAGTCGGACGTAACAATGAGCAGTTCTTC. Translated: CASSLGVGRNNEQFF.

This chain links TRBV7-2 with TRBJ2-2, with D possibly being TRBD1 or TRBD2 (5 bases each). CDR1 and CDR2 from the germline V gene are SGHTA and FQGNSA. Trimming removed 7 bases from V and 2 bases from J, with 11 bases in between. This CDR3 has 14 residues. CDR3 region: CASMDRGNTGELFF. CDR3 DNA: TGTGCCAGCATGGACCGGGGCAACACCGGGGAGCTGTTTTTT.

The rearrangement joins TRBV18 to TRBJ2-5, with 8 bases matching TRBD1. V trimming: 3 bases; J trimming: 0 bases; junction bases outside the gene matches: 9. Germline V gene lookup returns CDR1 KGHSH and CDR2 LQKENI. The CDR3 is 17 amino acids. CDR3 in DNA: TGTGCCAGCTCACCCCGGCCAGGGGGCCTAAACCAAGAGACCCAGTACTTC. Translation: CASSPRPGGLNQETQYF.

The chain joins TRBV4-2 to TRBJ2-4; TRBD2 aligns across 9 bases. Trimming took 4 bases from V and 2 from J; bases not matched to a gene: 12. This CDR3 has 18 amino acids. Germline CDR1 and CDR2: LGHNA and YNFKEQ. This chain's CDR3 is CASSLRVAGGPSKNIQYF. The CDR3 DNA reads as TGTGCCAGCAGCCTCAGGGTGGCGGGAGGGCCGTCCAAAAACATTCAGTACTTC.

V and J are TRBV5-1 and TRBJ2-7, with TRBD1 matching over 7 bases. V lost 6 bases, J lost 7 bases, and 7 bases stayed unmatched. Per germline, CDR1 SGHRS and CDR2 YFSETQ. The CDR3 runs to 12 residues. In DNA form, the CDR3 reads TGCGCCAGCAACCTTCAGGGGGAAGAGCAGTACTTC. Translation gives CASNLQGEEQYF.

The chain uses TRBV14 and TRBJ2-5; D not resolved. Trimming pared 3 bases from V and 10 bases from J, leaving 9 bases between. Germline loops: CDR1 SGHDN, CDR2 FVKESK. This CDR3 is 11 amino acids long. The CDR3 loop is CASSQGRDQYF. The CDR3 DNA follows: TGTGCCAGCAGCCAGGGAAGAGACCAGTACTTC.

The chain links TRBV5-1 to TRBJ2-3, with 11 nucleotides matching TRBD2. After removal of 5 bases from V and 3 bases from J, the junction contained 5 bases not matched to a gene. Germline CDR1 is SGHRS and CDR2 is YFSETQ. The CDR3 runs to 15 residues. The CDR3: CASSMPSGRTDTQYF. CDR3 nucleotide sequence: TGCGCCAGCAGTATGCCTAGCGGGAGGACAGATACGCAGTATTTT.

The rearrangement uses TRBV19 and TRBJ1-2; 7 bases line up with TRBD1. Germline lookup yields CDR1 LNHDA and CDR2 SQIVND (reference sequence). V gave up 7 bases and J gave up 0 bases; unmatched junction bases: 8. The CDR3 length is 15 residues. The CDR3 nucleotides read TGTGCCAGTACTCCAGAAACAGGGGCTAACTATGGCTACACCTTC. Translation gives CASTPETGANYGYTF.

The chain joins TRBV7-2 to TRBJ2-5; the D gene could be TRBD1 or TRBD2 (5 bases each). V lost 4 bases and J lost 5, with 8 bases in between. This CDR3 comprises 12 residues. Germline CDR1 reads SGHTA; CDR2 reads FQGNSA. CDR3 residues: CASSWDRETQYF. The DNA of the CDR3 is TGTGCCAGCAGCTGGGACCGGGAGACCCAGTACTTC.